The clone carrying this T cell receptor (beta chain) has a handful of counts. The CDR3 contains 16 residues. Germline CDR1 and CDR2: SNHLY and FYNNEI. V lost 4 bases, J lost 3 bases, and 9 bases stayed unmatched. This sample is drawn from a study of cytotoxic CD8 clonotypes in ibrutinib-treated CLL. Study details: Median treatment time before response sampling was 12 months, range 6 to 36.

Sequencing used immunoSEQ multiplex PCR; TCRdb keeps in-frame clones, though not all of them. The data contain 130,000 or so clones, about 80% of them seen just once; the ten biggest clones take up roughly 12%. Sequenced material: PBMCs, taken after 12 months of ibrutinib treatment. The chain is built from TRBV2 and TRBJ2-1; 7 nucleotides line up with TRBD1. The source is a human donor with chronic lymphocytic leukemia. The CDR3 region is CASSAHRGEVYNEQFF. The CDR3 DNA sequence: TGTGCCAGCAGTGCCCACAGGGGTGAGGTCTACAATGAGCAGTTCTTC.